The 26 T cell receptor beta chains below come from one sample, sequenced in a study of shared clonotypes between healthy human individuals. The repertoire was sequenced with immunoSEQ multiplex PCR; TCRdb's copy has only in-frame clones and lacks some. The sample yields 2 million to 2.5 million clones, 90% to 97% seen once. The sequenced sample consisted of naive CD4+ T cells sorted from blood. Subset denoted: CD45RA+ positively selected. The source of these receptors is a young man in good health.

The gene calls are TRBV5-1 and TRBJ1-3, with a tentative D call TRBD1 (6 bases). Germline assignment: CDR1 SGHRS and CDR2 YFSETQ. Trimming left V 0 bases short and J 8 bases short, with 15 bases between. This CDR3 contains 15 residues. The CDR3 region has the DNA TGCGCCAGCAGCTTGGCCACAGGGAACGGTGACACCATATATTTT. Translation: CASSLATGNGDTIYF.

The genes are TRBV6-6 and TRBJ2-1; TRBD2 agrees at 9 bases. V shed 8 bases, J shed 0 bases, and the junction held 8 bases outside the gene matches. From germline, CDR1 is MNHNY and CDR2 SVGAGI (reference sequence). CDR3 length equals 16 residues. This chain's CDR3 is CASDSSGIGSYNEQFF. The CDR3 coding sequence is TGTGCCAGCGACTCTAGCGGGATTGGCTCCTACAATGAGCAGTTCTTC.

J is TRBJ1-2 and V is TRBV11-2; D gene ambiguous. Germline CDR1 is SGHAT and CDR2 is FQNNGV. V shed 5 bases and J shed 5 bases, with 21 bases lying between them. The CDR3 runs to 16 residues. CDR3 loop: CASSPGTREGPYGYTF. CDR3 DNA sequence: TGTGCCAGCAGCCCTGGAACGAGGGAAGGGCCTTATGGCTACACCTTC.

This clone has just one count. The V gene is TRBV5-1, the J gene TRBJ2-3; TRBD1 or TRBD2 may be the D gene (6 bases each). Trimming cost V 3 bases and J 4 bases, with 18 bases left between them. This CDR3 region has 16 residues. The germline CDR1 and CDR2 sequences are SGHRS and YFSETQ. The CDR3 loop reads CASSWGQGTVADTQYF. CDR3 sequence (DNA): TGCGCCAGCAGCTGGGGGCAGGGGACTGTCGCAGATACGCAGTATTTT.

CDR3 bases: TGTGCCAGCAGCTACAAATCAGCTAGCGGGAGTTGGGTAGAGACCCAGTACTTC. Residues: CASSYKSASGSWVETQYF. The chain is built from TRBV5-6 and TRBJ2-5; the match to TRBD2 covers 10 bases. The CDR3 runs to 18 residues. J lost 4 bases, V lost 3 bases, and 15 bases had no gene match. Germline assignment: CDR1 SGHDT and CDR2 YYEEEE.

The chain recombines TRBV7-2 with TRBJ2-7; TRBD2 matches 7 bases. Germline CDR1 and CDR2: SGHTA and FQGNSA. This CDR3 comprises 13 residues. V gave up 5 bases and J gave up 4 bases; unmatched junction bases: 5. CDR3 sequence (DNA): TGTGCCAGCAGCAAAGACGGGAGGTACGAGCAGTACTTC. Protein: CASSKDGRYEQYF.

The chain couples TRBV30 to TRBJ1-5; maybe TRBD1 (6 bases). This CDR3 has 14 amino acids. Trimming stripped 2 bases from V and 5 bases from J, with 13 bases between. CDR1 is GTSNPN and CDR2 is SVGIG in the germline V gene (reference sequence). This chain's CDR3 is CAWSLKNRDQPQHF. Written as DNA, the CDR3 is TGTGCCTGGAGTTTAAAAAACAGGGATCAGCCCCAGCATTTT.

About this clone itself: This specimen includes other DNA sequences encoding the same CDR3. The rearrangement joins TRBV5-6 to TRBJ1-4; D call uncertain. The CDR3 is 14 residues long. The V end lost 2 bases, the J end lost 5 bases, and 10 bases lay between the germline ends. Germline CDR1 reads SGHDT; CDR2 reads YYEEEE. Here the CDR3 DNA reads TGTGCCAGCAGCTTCCGGGGTCCGAATGAAAAACTGTTTTTT. Translating gives CASSFRGPNEKLFF.

The V call is TRBV11-1, the J call TRBJ2-7, with 10 bases aligning to TRBD1. Trimming removed 5 bases from V and 3 bases from J; junction bases left unmatched: 4. Germline CDR1 is SGHAT and CDR2 is FQDESV (reference sequence). There are 14 residues in the CDR3. CDR3 DNA sequence: TGTGCCAGCAGCCTTTGGACAGGGGGCTACGAGCAGTACTTC. Amino acids: CASSLWTGGYEQYF. Full variable domain (remainder filled in from reference TRBV11-1 and TRBJ2-7): EAEVAQSPRYKITEKSQAVAFWCDPISGHATLYWYRQILGQGPELLVQFQDESVVDDSQLPKDRFSAERLKGVDSTLKIQPAELGDSAMYLCASSLWTGGYEQYFGPGTRLTVT.

The chain combines TRBV10-1 with TRBJ2-2; possible D gene TRBD1, 6 bases. Deletions cut 6 bases from V and 2 bases from J, with 13 bases between. The CDR3 has 15 amino acids. The V gene's germline CDR1 is WNHNN and CDR2 SYGVQD (reference sequence). Here the CDR3 reads CASRSGTLNTGELFF. The CDR3 coding sequence is TGCGCCAGCAGGTCCGGGACATTAAACACCGGGGAGCTGTTTTTT.

The chain couples TRBV7-6 to TRBJ1-5, with D unclear. The CDR3 runs 12 residues. Trimming cost V 1 base and J 5 bases, with 3 bases left between them. CDR1 is SGHVS, CDR2 FNYEAQ, per germline. The CDR3 region is CASSLDYQPQHF. The CDR3 DNA is TGTGCCAGCAGCTTAGATTATCAGCCCCAGCATTTT.

Comments on this clone: The same CDR3 is also encoded by other DNA sequences in this sample. This chain links TRBV18 with TRBJ2-5, with D perhaps TRBD2 (5 bases). V lost 3 bases to trimming and J lost 4 bases, with 12 bases between them. The CDR3 is 14 amino acids. Per germline, CDR1 KGHSH and CDR2 LQKENI. CDR3 in amino acids: CASSPAGQRETQYF. As DNA, the CDR3 is TGTGCCAGCTCACCGGCGGGCCAGAGAGAGACCCAGTACTTC.

This clone appeared a single time. CDR3 nucleotides: TGTGCCAGCAGTTCGGTAGGGGGGCTAATCGTTGGCTACACCTTC. As protein: CASSSVGGLIVGYTF. The V call is TRBV5-4, the J call TRBJ1-2; D possibly corresponds to TRBD1 (6 bases). Trimming cost V 5 bases and J 7 bases, with 21 bases left between them. There are 15 residues in the CDR3. Germline CDR1 is SGHNT and CDR2 is YYREEE (reference sequence). The full variable domain, its missing parts supplied by reference TRBV5-4 and TRBJ1-2, is ETGVTQSPTHLIKTRGQQVTLRCSSQSGHNTVSWYQQALGQGPQFIFQYYREEENGRGNFPPRFSGLQFPNYSSELNVNALELDDSALYLCASSSVGGLIVGYTFGSGTRLTVV.

This clone showed up just once. The J gene is TRBJ1-2, the V gene TRBV7-9; D is uncertain. Germline loops: CDR1 SEHNR, CDR2 FQNEAQ (reference sequence). V was shortened by 5 bases and J by 2 bases, with 6 bases between the two germline ends. CDR3 length equals 12 residues. CDR3 DNA: TGTGCCAGCAGCGCCGAGAACTATGGCTACACCTTC. It specifies CASSAENYGYTF.

The chain joins TRBV10-1 to TRBJ2-7; D is perhaps TRBD1 or TRBD2 (6 bases each). CDR1 WNHNN and CDR2 SYGVQD come from the germline V gene (reference sequence). V dropped 6 bases and J dropped 0 bases, with 12 bases sitting between them. The CDR3 consists of 14 residues. As DNA, the CDR3 is TGCGCCAGCAGCGACGGGGGCTTCTCCTACGAGCAGTACTTC. This encodes CASSDGGFSYEQYF.

Comments on this clone: One junction end disagrees with the germline gene, perhaps due to a read error. The chain recombines TRBV6-6 with TRBJ2-2; TRBD2 agrees at 10 bases. This CDR3 contains 15 residues. Germline CDR1 and CDR2: MNHNY and SVGAGI (reference sequence). DNA for the CDR3: TGTGCCAGCAGTTGGGGACTAGCGAACGCCGGGGAGCTGTTTTTT. Translation: CASSWGLANAGELFF.

The count of this clone is one. The genes are TRBV30 and TRBJ2-3; D may be TRBD2 (5 bases). Looked up from germline, CDR1 is GTSNPN and CDR2 is SVGIG (reference sequence). The ends were cut back, 3 bases at V and 3 bases at J, with 7 bases in the middle. The CDR3 runs to 12 residues. The CDR3 DNA reads TGTGCCTGGAGAGAGGGTACAGATACGCAGTATTTT. Translated: CAWREGTDTQYF.

This chain links TRBV5-1 with TRBJ2-2; TRBD1 aligns across 9 bases. CDR1 SGHRS and CDR2 YFSETQ come from the germline V gene. With V trimmed by 2 bases and J by 3 bases, 8 bases remained unmatched. CDR3 length: 17 residues. The CDR3 sequence is CASSLITGTGYTGELFF. CDR3 nucleotides: TGCGCCAGCAGCTTAATTACCGGGACAGGGTACACCGGGGAGCTGTTTTTT. Full variable domain (rest looked up from reference TRBV5-1 and TRBJ2-2): KAGVTQTPRYLIKTRGQQVTLSCSPISGHRSVSWYQQTPGQGLQFLFEYFSETQRNKGNFPGRFSGRQFSNSRSEMNVSTLELGDSALYLCASSLITGTGYTGELFFGEGSRLTVL.

With regard to this clone: Other nucleotide sequences from this sample produce the same CDR3. J is TRBJ2-7 and V is TRBV18; TRBD1 agrees at 8 bases. Germline loops: CDR1 KGHSH, CDR2 LQKENI. CDR3 size: 14 residues. With 2 bases clipped from V and 3 bases from J, the junction kept 3 bases outside the gene matches. DNA for the CDR3: TGTGCCAGCTCACCAGGACAGGGTTACTACGAGCAGTACTTC. It is translated as CASSPGQGYYEQYF.

The J gene is TRBJ2-7, the V gene TRBV7-9; tentatively, D is TRBD2 (6 bases). The CDR3 is 14 residues long. Germline CDR1 reads SEHNR; CDR2 reads FQNEAQ (reference sequence). The V gene lost 3 bases and the J gene lost 4 bases, with 13 bases spanning the gap. For the CDR3, the DNA is TGTGCCAGCAGCTTTCGGAGGGAGTTGTACGAGCAGTACTTC. Its protein is CASSFRRELYEQYF.

The CDR3: CASNRDGNSPLHF. In DNA, the CDR3 is TGTGCCAGCAACAGGGACGGGAATTCACCCCTCCACTTT. This sequence joins TRBV11-2 and TRBJ1-6, with a possible D match to TRBD1 (6 bases). This CDR3 contains 13 residues. Germline V gene lookup returns CDR1 SGHAT and CDR2 FQNNGV. V lost 7 bases to trimming and J lost 7 bases, with 11 bases between them. Variable domain in full (rest from reference TRBV11-2 and TRBJ1-6): EAGVAQSPRYKIIEKRQSVAFWCNPISGHATLYWYQQILGQGPKLLIQFQNNGVVDDSQLPKDRFSAERLKGVDSTLKIQPAKLEDSAVYLCASNRDGNSPLHFGNGTRLTVT.

This rearrangement joins TRBV12-5 to TRBJ1-2; 7 nucleotides line up with TRBD1. The ends lost 7 bases at V and 5 bases at J; junction bases unmatched: 10. The germline gives CDR1 LGHNT, CDR2 FRNRAP. The CDR3 loop spans 14 amino acids. The chain's CDR3 is CASASGGGYYGYTF. The CDR3, as DNA: TGTGCTAGTGCGTCGGGAGGGGGCTATTATGGCTACACCTTC.

The chain uses TRBV2 and TRBJ2-5; possible D gene TRBD1, 6 bases. CDR3 length: 12 amino acids. Germline V gene data show CDR1 as SNHLY and CDR2 as FYNNEI. V gave up 11 bases and J gave up 1 base, with 11 bases separating them. In DNA, the CDR3 is TGTGCCTGTTCAGGGGTCCAAGAGACCCAGTACTTC. Protein: CACSGVQETQYF.

The chain links TRBV9 to TRBJ2-2, with 9 bases matching TRBD2. After removal of 7 bases from V and 4 bases from J, the junction contained 11 bases not matched to a gene. Germline values: CDR1 SGDLS, CDR2 YYNGEE. The CDR3 covers 16 residues. The CDR3 is CASSRGREGGTGELFF. The CDR3, as DNA: TGTGCCAGCTCCCGGGGGCGGGAGGGCGGCACCGGGGAGCTGTTTTTT.

This rearrangement joins TRBV9 to TRBJ2-7, with 10 bases identical to TRBD2. Per germline, CDR1 SGDLS and CDR2 YYNGEE. V was pared by 0 bases and J by 3 bases, with 3 bases of the junction left unmatched. The CDR3 contains 15 residues. In DNA, the CDR3 is TGTGCCAGCAGCGTAGGGGCTAGCGGGGGCTACGAGCAGTACTTC. Its translation is CASSVGASGGYEQYF.

The rearrangement links TRBV2 to TRBJ2-7; maybe TRBD2 (6 bases). CDR1 and CDR2 from the germline V gene are SNHLY and FYNNEI. V was pared by 7 bases and J by 5 bases, with 15 bases between. This CDR3 has 13 amino acids. In DNA, the CDR3 is TGTGCCAGCAAAAGGGAGGCCGGGGACGAGCAGTACTTC. Residues: CASKREAGDEQYF.